The 21 T cell receptor beta chains presented below share a single source sample, sequenced in a study of shared clonotypes between healthy human individuals. Only CD45RO-negative cells positively selected for CCR7 counted as naive CD8 cells, so terminally differentiated effector memory CD45RA+ cells were excluded. Produced via immunoSEQ multiplex PCR; TCRdb's table is partial and in-frame only. The sample holds some 800,000 clones, 90% to 95% seen once. The material sequenced was naive CD8+ T cells sorted from blood. The receptors were sampled from a man aged 25 to 40 in good health.

This chain uses TRBV27 with TRBJ1-4, with 7 positions matching TRBD1. J was trimmed by 7 bases and V by 5 bases; bases with no gene match: 7. The V gene's germline CDR1 is MNHEY and CDR2 SMNVEV (reference sequence). The CDR3 runs to 14 residues. CDR3 DNA: TGTGCCAGCAGTATACAGGGGAGGAGTGAAAAACTGTTTTTT. Translated: CASSIQGRSEKLFF.

This rearrangement joins TRBV29-1 to TRBJ1-1; D remains ambiguous. CDR1 SQVTM and CDR2 ANQGSEA come from the germline V gene. Between the trimmed V and J ends, which lost 2 bases and 1 base, there was a span of 14 bases. The CDR3 contains 15 residues. The CDR3 protein is CSVELIGPTNTEAFF. In nucleotides, the CDR3 is TGCAGCGTTGAATTAATAGGGCCAACGAACACTGAAGCTTTCTTT.

For this clone: This same CDR3 is encoded by further DNA sequences in the sample. The V gene is TRBV5-1, the J gene TRBJ2-7; no definite D call. V was pared by 2 bases and J by 2 bases, with 2 bases between. In germline, CDR1 is SGHRS, CDR2 YFSETQ. The CDR3 loop spans 11 amino acids. CDR3 bases: TGCGCCAGCAGCTTAGCCTACGAGCAGTACTTC. Translated: CASSLAYEQYF.

The chain is built from TRBV27 and TRBJ2-5, with TRBD2 matching 12 bases. CDR1 is MNHEY and CDR2 is SMNVEV in the germline V gene (reference sequence). V was pared by 10 bases and J by 4 bases, with 7 bases of the junction left unmatched. The CDR3 covers 14 residues. CDR3 loop: CANGRGLAGETQYF. CDR3 sequence (DNA): TGTGCCAACGGCAGGGGACTAGCGGGAGAGACCCAGTACTTC.

The rearrangement uses TRBV7-2 and TRBJ2-1, with 9 bases aligning to TRBD2. Germline V gene lookup returns CDR1 SGHTA and CDR2 FQGNSA. The CDR3 has 15 residues. J was trimmed by 5 bases and V by 5 bases; bases with no gene match: 7. CDR3 amino acids: CASSPRLADDNEQFF. CDR3 coding DNA: TGTGCCAGCAGCCCGCGACTAGCGGATGACAATGAGCAGTTCTTC.

This chain uses TRBV7-9 with TRBJ1-2; 9 bases are a match to TRBD1. The CDR3 consists of 15 residues. Trimming took 1 base from V and 3 from J; bases not matched to a gene: 3. Germline CDR1 SEHNR, CDR2 FQNEAQ (reference sequence). The CDR3 DNA sequence: TGTGCCAGCAGCTTAGTAGACAGGGGGGACTATGGCTACACCTTC. Translated: CASSLVDRGDYGYTF.

The chain links TRBV5-1 to TRBJ2-7; no definite D call. This CDR3 region has 12 residues. Germline CDR1 is SGHRS and CDR2 is YFSETQ. The germline V and J ends were trimmed by 2 bases and 5 bases, with 8 bases remaining between them. As DNA, the CDR3 is TGCGCCAGCAGCTTAATAGGAGACGAGCAGTACTTC. It encodes CASSLIGDEQYF.

The genes are TRBV10-2 and TRBJ2-5; 7 nucleotides align to TRBD2. Per germline, CDR1 WSHSY and CDR2 SAAADI. The ends lost 7 bases at V and 4 bases at J; junction bases unmatched: 6. The CDR3 has 13 residues. The CDR3 nucleotides are TGCGCCAGCAATGGTGGCGGGGGAGAGACCCAGTACTTC. It translates to CASNGGGGETQYF.

V gene TRBV28 combines with J gene TRBJ2-1; 10 bases are a match to TRBD2. This CDR3 is built from 15 residues. In germline, CDR1 is MDHEN, CDR2 SYDVKM. The V segment lost 5 bases and the J segment 5 bases; nucleotides outside the gene matches: 6. The CDR3 sequence: CASSPRTSGNNEQFF. The CDR3 nucleotides are TGTGCCAGCAGTCCCCGGACTAGCGGCAACAATGAGCAGTTCTTC.

J is TRBJ2-7 and V is TRBV5-8, with no clear D. V was shortened by 4 bases and J by 0 bases, with 11 bases between the two germline ends. Germline CDR1 reads SGHTS; CDR2 reads YDEGEE. The CDR3 consists of 14 residues. The CDR3 is CASSPGPSSYEQYF. In DNA form, the CDR3 reads TGTGCCAGCAGCCCCGGACCTAGCTCCTACGAGCAGTACTTC. Based on the CDR3 plus reference TRBV5-8 and TRBJ2-7, the full variable domain is EAGVTQSPTHLIKTRGQQATLRCSPISGHTSVYWYQQALGLGLQFLLWYDEGEERNRGNFPPRFSGRQFPNYSSELNVNALELEDSALYLCASSPGPSSYEQYFGPGTRLTVT.

The rearrangement joins TRBV11-2 to TRBJ2-2; D could derive from TRBD1 or TRBD2 (5 bases each). Germline V gene sequence: CDR1 SGHAT, CDR2 FQNNGV. There are 13 residues in the CDR3. The V end lost 2 bases, the J end lost 6 bases, and 7 bases lay between the germline ends. CDR3 sequence (DNA): TGTGCCAGCAGCTTATCGGGGCCCGGGGAGCTGTTTTTT. It codes for CASSLSGPGELFF.

This chain connects TRBV5-6 to TRBJ2-1; 7 bases line up with TRBD2. After removal of 2 bases from V and 5 bases from J, the junction contained 7 bases not matched to a gene. CDR3 size: 15 residues. Germline assignment: CDR1 SGHDT and CDR2 YYEEEE. The CDR3 region has the DNA TGTGCCAGCAGCTTTGCGGGAGCCGGCAACAATGAGCAGTTCTTC. It specifies CASSFAGAGNNEQFF. The whole variable domain, filled in from reference TRBV5-6 and TRBJ2-1, reads DAGVTQSPTHLIKTRGQQVTLRCSPKSGHDTVSWYQQALGQGPQFIFQYYEEEERQRGNFPDRFSGHQFPNYSSELNVNALLLGDSALYLCASSFAGAGNNEQFFGPGTRLTVL.

The chain has TRBV7-9 and TRBJ2-4; 10 bases map to TRBD1. Trimming removed 4 bases from V and 16 bases from J; junction bases left unmatched: 4. This CDR3 has 11 residues. CDR1 is SEHNR and CDR2 is FQNEAQ in the germline V gene (reference sequence). In DNA, the CDR3 is TGTGCCAGCAGCTCGGGACAGGGGTCATACTTC. Its protein product is CASSSGQGSYF.

This sequence joins TRBV4-1 and TRBJ1-5, with 9 bases identical to TRBD1. Germline-derived CDR1 and CDR2 are MGHRA and YSYEKL. The trim removed 4 bases at V and 4 bases at J, leaving 5 bases unmatched. The CDR3 has 15 amino acids. The CDR3, as DNA: TGCGCCAGCAGCCTCTCCGGGACAGGGAATCAGCCCCAGCATTTT. It yields the protein CASSLSGTGNQPQHF.

The chain uses TRBV27 and TRBJ2-5; 7 bases are a match to TRBD2. CDR1 and CDR2 (germline): MNHEY, SMNVEV (reference sequence). The CDR3 totals 14 residues. After removal of 2 bases from V and 5 bases from J, the junction contained 5 bases not matched to a gene. The CDR3 loop is CASSLGGSSETQYF. Here the CDR3 DNA reads TGTGCCAGCAGTTTAGGCGGGAGTTCTGAGACCCAGTACTTC.

The genes are TRBV18 and TRBJ2-6; perhaps D is TRBD1 or TRBD2 (5 bases each). Per the germline V gene, CDR1 is KGHSH and CDR2 is LQKENI. V gave up 8 bases and J gave up 0 bases, with 17 bases separating them. The CDR3 sequence is 17 residues long. The CDR3 nucleotides read TGTGCCAGCCAACCCGCTCCAGGGAGCTCTGGGGCCAACGTCCTGACTTTC. This encodes CASQPAPGSSGANVLTF. The variable domain in full, completed from reference TRBV18 and TRBJ2-6, reads NAGVMQNPRHLVRRRGQEARLRCSPMKGHSHVYWYRQLPEEGLKFMVYLQKENIIDESGMPKERFSAEFPKEGPSILRIQQVVRGDSAAYFCASQPAPGSSGANVLTFGAGSRLTVL.

J is TRBJ2-1 and V is TRBV19; 8 bases line up with TRBD2. This CDR3 is 17 amino acids long. Germline V gene sequence: CDR1 LNHDA, CDR2 SQIVND (reference sequence). Losses at the gene ends were 5 bases for V and 1 base for J; bases not matched to a gene: 10. For the CDR3, the DNA is TGTGCCAGTAGTTCTGCGGCTAGCGGGTTGTCCTACAATGAGCAGTTCTTC. This translates into CASSSAASGLSYNEQFF.

The gene calls are TRBV7-9 and TRBJ2-4, with D unclear. The V end lost 2 bases, the J end lost 6 bases, and 5 bases lay between the germline ends. The CDR3 totals 12 residues. CDR1 and CDR2 from the germline V gene are SEHNR and FQNEAQ (reference sequence). The CDR3 loop reads CASSLLGNIQYF. CDR3 coding DNA: TGTGCCAGCAGCTTATTAGGAAACATTCAGTACTTC. Complete variable domain (other parts from reference TRBV7-9 and TRBJ2-4): DTGVSQNPRHKITKRGQNVTFRCDPISEHNRLYWYRQTLGQGPEFLTYFQNEAQLEKSRLLSDRFSAERPKGSFSTLEIQRTEQGDSAMYLCASSLLGNIQYFGAGTRLSVL.

This rearrangement joins TRBV29-1 to TRBJ2-1; D unclear. V gave up 2 bases and J gave up 6 bases, with 14 bases separating them. Per germline, CDR1 SQVTM and CDR2 ANQGSEA. The CDR3 has 14 amino acids. CDR3 coding DNA: TGCAGCGTTGAATTCAGCGACCGACCCAATGAGCAGTTCTTC. Encoded protein: CSVEFSDRPNEQFF.

The V and J genes are TRBV9 and TRBJ2-5; 10 positions agree with TRBD2. V shed 0 bases, J shed 5 bases, and the junction held 13 bases outside the gene matches. Germline V lookup: CDR1 SGDLS, CDR2 YYNGEE. The CDR3 totals 18 residues. The CDR3 reads CASSVAPASGSSGETQYF. As DNA, the CDR3 is TGTGCCAGCAGCGTAGCCCCTGCTAGCGGGAGTTCGGGGGAGACCCAGTACTTC.

V is TRBV13 and J is TRBJ2-7, with 10 nucleotides matching TRBD2. This CDR3 spans 16 amino acids. V lost 4 bases and J lost 5; bases outside the gene matches: 11. CDR1 and CDR2 from the germline V gene are PRHDT and FYEKMQ (reference sequence). The CDR3 loop is CASSSTEAGGPHEQYF. CDR3 sequence (DNA): TGTGCCAGCAGCTCCACCGAAGCGGGAGGGCCCCACGAGCAGTACTTC.